Listed here are 2 T cell receptor beta chains from one sample, sequenced in a study of cytomegalovirus exposure and HLA in healthy donors. Profiled with immunoSEQ multiplex PCR; TCRdb holds only in-frame clones, not every one. This table holds 100,000 to 120,000 clones, 88% found once. The sample taken for sequencing was PBMCs. The receptor set was obtained from a woman aged 25 to 39 in good health and CMV-seropositive.

This clone was counted many times. The chain has TRBV4-2 and TRBJ2-3, with 11 bases identical to TRBD2. The V gene's germline CDR1 is LGHNA and CDR2 YNFKEQ. The CDR3 covers 16 residues. Germline trimming cut 0 bases from V and 2 bases from J; bases unmatched to any gene: 1. CDR3 nucleotide sequence: TGTGCCAGCAGCCAAGATAGCGGGGGGGCCACAGATACGCAGTATTTT. As protein: CASSQDSGGATDTQYF.

The chain joins TRBV7-2 to TRBJ1-1, with no clear D. CDR1 and CDR2 from the germline V gene are SGHTA and FQGNSA. This CDR3 has 13 amino acids. V was trimmed by 5 bases and J by 0 bases, leaving 7 bases between them. CDR3 loop: CASSRRVNTEAFF. Written as DNA, the CDR3 is TGTGCCAGCAGCCGGCGGGTGAACACTGAAGCTTTCTTT. Together with reference TRBV7-2 and TRBJ1-1, the CDR3 gives the full variable domain: GAGVSQSPSNKVTEKGKDVELRCDPISGHTALYWYRQSLGQGLEFLIYFQGNSAPDKSGLPSDRFSAERTGGSVSTLTIQRTQQEDSAVYLCASSRRVNTEAFFGQGTRLTVV.